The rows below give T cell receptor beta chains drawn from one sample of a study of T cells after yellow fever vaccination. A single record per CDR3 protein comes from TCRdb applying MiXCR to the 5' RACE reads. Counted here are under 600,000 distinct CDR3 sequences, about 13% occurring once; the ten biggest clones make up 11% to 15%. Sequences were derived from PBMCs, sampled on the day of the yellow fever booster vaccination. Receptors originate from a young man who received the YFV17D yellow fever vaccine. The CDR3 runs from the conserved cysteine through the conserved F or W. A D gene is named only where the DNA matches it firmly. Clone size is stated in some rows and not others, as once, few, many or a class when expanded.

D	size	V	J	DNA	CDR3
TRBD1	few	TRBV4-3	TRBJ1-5	TGCGCCAGCAGCCAAGAAGGACAGGAAAATCAGCCCCAGCATTTT	CASSQEGQENQPQHF
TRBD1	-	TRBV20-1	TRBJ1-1	TGCAGTGCTAGCTCCGGGACAGGGCCCACTGAAGCTTTCTTT	CSASSGTGPTEAFF
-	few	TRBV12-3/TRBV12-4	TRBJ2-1	TGTGCCAGCGGGGAGTGGGGCCGCGATGAGCAGTTCTTC	CASGEWGRDEQFF
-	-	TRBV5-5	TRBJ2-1	TGTGCCAGCAGCTCCTCCGGTCGGTGGAATGAGCAGTTCTTC	CASSSSGRWNEQFF
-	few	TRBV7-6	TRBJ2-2	TGTGCCAGCAGCTTAGGACAGCAAGGGCTGTTTTTT	CASSLGQQGLFF
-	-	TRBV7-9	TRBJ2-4	TGTGCCAGCAGCTTAGTTAGCGGTTCCCTAGCCAAAAACATTCAGTACTTC	CASSLVSGSLAKNIQYF
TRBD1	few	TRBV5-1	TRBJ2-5	TGCGCCAGCAGCCTCCGGGACAGGTACCAAGAGACCCAGTACTTC	CASSLRDRYQETQYF
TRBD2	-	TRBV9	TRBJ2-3	TGTGCCAGCAGCGTGGACCTAGCGGGAGGAAGGAATACGCAGTATTTT	CASSVDLAGGRNTQYF
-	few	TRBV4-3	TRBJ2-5	TGCGCCAGCAGCCTGGGACTTATGTACCAAGAGACCCAGTACTTC	CASSLGLMYQETQYF
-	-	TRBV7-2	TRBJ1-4	TGTGCCAGCAGCTTTTATGGGGGATCAACTAATGAAAAACTGTTTTTT	CASSFYGGSTNEKLFF
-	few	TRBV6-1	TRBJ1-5	TGTGCCAGCAGTCATGTAGGGACTGGGCAGCCCCAGCATTTT	CASSHVGTGQPQHF
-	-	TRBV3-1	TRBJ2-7	TGTGCCAGCAGCCAAGATGAAGGACTGCTACCCTACGAGCAGTACTTC	CASSQDEGLLPYEQYF
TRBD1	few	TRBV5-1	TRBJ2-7	TGCGCCAGCAGCTTGCAGGGGGAGTCCTACGAGCAGTACTTC	CASSLQGESYEQYF
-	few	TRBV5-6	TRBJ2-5	TGTGCCAGCAGCTTGACAGGGTGGGAATTGGAGACCCAGTACTTC	CASSLTGWELETQYF
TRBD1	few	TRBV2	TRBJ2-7	TGTGCCAGCAGGGGGGTCATCCGGGACAGGGCCTCCTACGAGCAGTACTTC	CASRGVIRDRASYEQYF
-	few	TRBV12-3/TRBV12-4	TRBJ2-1	TGTGCCAGCAGCTTGCGAGAGGCCTACAATGAGCAGTTCTTC	CASSLREAYNEQFF
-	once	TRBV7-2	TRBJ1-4	TGTGCCAGCGGAACCGGGACAGAAAAACTGTTTTTT	CASGTGTEKLFF
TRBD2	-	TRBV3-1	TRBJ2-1	TGTGCCAGCAGCCGGGGACTAGTGTCCTACAATGAGCAGTTCTTC	CASSRGLVSYNEQFF
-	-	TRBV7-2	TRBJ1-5	TGTGCCAGCAGCCTGGACCCGGGTAGCAATCAGCCCCAGCATTTT	CASSLDPGSNQPQHF
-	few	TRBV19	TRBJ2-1	TGTGCCACCAGTGGGCAGGGCCGTTCCTACAATGAGCAGTTCTTC	CATSGQGRSYNEQFF
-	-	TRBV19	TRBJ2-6	TGTGCCAGTAGTATAATAGTCCTAGCGAGAACTGGGGCCAACGTCCTGACTTTC	CASSIIVLARTGANVLTF
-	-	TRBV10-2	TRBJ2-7	TGCGCCAGCAGTGATGGGGGAGGAAAGCAGTACTTC	CASSDGGGKQYF
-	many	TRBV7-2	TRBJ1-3	TGTGCCAGCAGCTCCTGGGACTTCTCTGGAAACACCATATATTTT	CASSSWDFSGNTIYF
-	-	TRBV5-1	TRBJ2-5	TGCGCCAGCAGCTTGGTGGGGATCCCTCAAGAGACCCAGTACTTC	CASSLVGIPQETQYF
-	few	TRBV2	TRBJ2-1	TGTGCCAGCACAGGCGACCCGTACAATGAGCAGTTCTTC	CASTGDPYNEQFF
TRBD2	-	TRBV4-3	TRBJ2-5	TGCGCCAGCAGCCAAGAATTGGCCCCGGGAGGACAAGAGACCCAGTACTTC	CASSQELAPGGQETQYF
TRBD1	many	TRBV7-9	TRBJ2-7	TGTGCCAGCAGCTTAGCGGGACAGGGTTCCTATGAGCAGTACTTC	CASSLAGQGSYEQYF
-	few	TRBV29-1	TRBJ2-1	TGCAGCGTTGAATTGGCGGGCACCTACTATGAGCAGTTCTTC	CSVELAGTYYEQFF
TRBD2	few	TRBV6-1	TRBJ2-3	TGTGCCAGCAGCGCCGGCGGACTAGCGGGAGTGGGTGATACGCAGTATTTT	CASSAGGLAGVGDTQYF
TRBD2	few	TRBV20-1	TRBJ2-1	TGCAGTGCGGGCAGGCGGGAGGCGGGGGAGCAGTTCTTC	CSAGRREAGEQFF
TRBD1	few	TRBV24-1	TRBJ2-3	TGTGCCACCAGTGATCAAGGACAGGGCACAGATACGCAGTATTTT	CATSDQGQGTDTQYF
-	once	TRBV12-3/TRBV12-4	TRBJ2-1	TGTGCCAGTCGCCCCGGGCCACAGGGTTACAATGAGCAGTTCTTC	CASRPGPQGYNEQFF
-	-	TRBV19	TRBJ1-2	TGTGCCAGTAGTATCGGATCAGAAAACTATGGCTACACCTTC	CASSIGSENYGYTF
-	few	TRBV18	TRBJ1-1	TGTGCCAGCTCACTGCAGGACAAGAACACTGAAGCTTTCTTT	CASSLQDKNTEAFF
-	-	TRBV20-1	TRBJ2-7	TGCAGTGCTATAAACTCCTACGAGCAGTACTTC	CSAINSYEQYF
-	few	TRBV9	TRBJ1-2	TGTGCCAGCAGCCGGGACGGCCGAAGCTATGGCTACACCTTC	CASSRDGRSYGYTF
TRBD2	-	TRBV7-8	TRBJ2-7	TGTGCCAGCAGCTTACCCGCTAGCGGGAGTACGGGAAGTTACGAGCAGTACTTC	CASSLPASGSTGSYEQYF
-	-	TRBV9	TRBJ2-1	TGTGCCAGCAGCGTAACCGGGACCCCCAATTTGGAGCAGTTCTTC	CASSVTGTPNLEQFF
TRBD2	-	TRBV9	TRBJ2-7	TGTGCCAGCAGCGGGGCTAGCGGGGCCGAGCAGTACTTC	CASSGASGAEQYF
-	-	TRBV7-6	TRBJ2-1	TGTGCCAGCAGCTTGGGCGGGGATTTTGAGCAGTTCTTC	CASSLGGDFEQFF
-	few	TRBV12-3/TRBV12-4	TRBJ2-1	TGTGCCAGCAACTACGATCGGTCGTACAATGAGCAGTTCTTC	CASNYDRSYNEQFF